This entry lists 27 T cell receptor beta chains sequenced from one sample in a study of blood T cell repertoires in COVID-19. Produced via immunoSEQ multiplex PCR; TCRdb's table is partial and in-frame only. Of over 450,000 clones in the sample, 85% to 90% were seen once. Sequenced input: peripheral blood. These receptors originate from a woman aged 50 to 60 with COVID-19, enrolled during active disease.

The CDR3 nucleotides are TGTGCCTGGAGTGTACAGACAGGGCTTAGAGACACCATATATTTT. As protein: CAWSVQTGLRDTIYF. The V gene is TRBV30, the J gene TRBJ1-3; the match to TRBD1 covers 7 bases. CDR1 and CDR2 (germline): GTSNPN, SVGIG (reference sequence). The CDR3 spans 15 residues. V lost 0 bases to trimming and J lost 8 bases; unmatched junction nucleotides: 10.

The gene calls are TRBV19 and TRBJ1-3; 8 positions match TRBD1. V shed 6 bases, J shed 2 bases, and the junction held 12 bases outside the gene matches. CDR3 size: 17 residues. The germline gives CDR1 LNHDA, CDR2 SQIVND (reference sequence). The CDR3 DNA is TGTGCCAGTAGCGGCAGGGACAGGAGAGGAGCTGGAAACACCATATATTTT. This codes for CASSGRDRRGAGNTIYF.

There are a few counts of this clone. CDR3 loop: CASSSGEKAEKLFF. DNA for the CDR3: TGCGCCAGCAGCTCCGGGGAAAAGGCTGAAAAACTGTTTTTT. V gene TRBV5-1 combines with J gene TRBJ1-4; D is ambiguous. CDR3 length equals 14 residues. Trimming removed 3 bases at V and 7 bases at J, with 13 bases between. The V gene's germline CDR1 is SGHRS and CDR2 YFSETQ.

The chain uses TRBV27 and TRBJ2-7; 10 nucleotides align to TRBD2. The CDR3 runs 13 residues. CDR1 MNHEY and CDR2 SMNVEV come from the germline V gene (reference sequence). V shed 6 bases, J shed 2 bases, and the junction held 1 base outside the gene matches. In DNA form, the CDR3 reads TGTGCCAGCAGAACTAGCGGGGCCTACGAGCAGTACTTC. Protein product: CASRTSGAYEQYF.

CDR3 amino acids: CASSAQTGRNTEAFF. CDR3 coding DNA: TGTGCCAGCAGTGCCCAGACAGGGCGAAACACTGAAGCTTTCTTT. The chain carries TRBV2 and TRBJ1-1, with 7 bases that match TRBD1. The V gene's germline CDR1 is SNHLY and CDR2 FYNNEI. The V segment lost 4 bases and the J segment 2 bases; nucleotides outside the gene matches: 7. This CDR3 has 15 amino acids.

As to this clone: At one end, the junction sequence differs from germline, possibly due to a read error. The chain links TRBV5-4 to TRBJ1-3, with D possibly TRBD1 on 5 matching bases. There are 14 residues in the CDR3. Germline V gene data show CDR1 as SGHNT and CDR2 as YYREEE (reference sequence). The DNA of the CDR3 is TGTGCCAGCAGCGCGGGACTTCAGGGAATCACCATATATTTT. Translating it yields CASSAGLQGITIYF.

This rearrangement joins TRBV5-1 to TRBJ2-7; no clear D. The V and J ends lost 0 bases and 1 base respectively, with 8 bases between them. The germline CDR1 and CDR2 sequences are SGHRS and YFSETQ. The CDR3 extends over 14 amino acids. DNA of the CDR3: TGCGCCAGCAGCTTGGTTGGCCTTTCCTACGAGCAGTACTTC. Encoded protein: CASSLVGLSYEQYF.

J is TRBJ1-4 and V is TRBV3-1 (or the pseudogene TRBV3-2); tentative D call: TRBD1 (5 bases). This CDR3 contains 17 residues. Germline assignment: CDR1 LGHDT and CDR2 YNNKEL (reference sequence). Between the trimmed V and J ends, which lost 5 bases and 0 bases, there was a span of 16 bases. This CDR3 reads CASSALGVPATNEKLFF. The CDR3 DNA reads TGTGCCAGCAGCGCCTTAGGGGTCCCTGCAACTAATGAAAAACTGTTTTTT.

CDR3 protein: CASSLLVDSEQYF. Here the CDR3 DNA reads TGCGCCAGCAGCCTACTAGTGGACAGTGAGCAGTACTTC. The gene calls are TRBV5-1 and TRBJ2-7; D may be TRBD1 (6 bases). This CDR3 region has 13 residues. Germline V gene sequence: CDR1 SGHRS, CDR2 YFSETQ. With 4 bases removed from V and 7 bases from J, the gap between germline ends came to 15 bases. The full variable domain, in which reference TRBV5-1 and TRBJ2-7 provide the parts outside the CDR3, is KAGVTQTPRYLIKTRGQQVTLSCSPISGHRSVSWYQQTPGQGLQFLFEYFSETQRNKGNFPGRFSGRQFSNSRSEMNVSTLELGDSALYLCASSLLVDSEQYFGPGTRLTVT.

The chain combines TRBV7-2 with TRBJ1-1; D gene unclear. The CDR3 totals 12 residues. Between the trimmed V and J ends, which lost 3 bases and 4 bases, there was a span of 6 bases. In germline, CDR1 is SGHTA, CDR2 FQGNSA. The CDR3 DNA sequence: TGTGCCAGCAGCTTTATCCCCACTGAAGCTTTCTTT. Residues: CASSFIPTEAFF.

This rearrangement joins TRBV28 to TRBJ1-3; the D is unclear. The V and J ends lost 6 bases and 0 bases respectively, with 12 bases between them. The CDR3 runs 15 residues. CDR1 and CDR2 (germline): MDHEN, SYDVKM. CDR3 nucleotide sequence: TGTGCCAGCAGCTCCAGGTCCTTCTCTGGAAACACCATATATTTT. It yields the protein CASSSRSFSGNTIYF.

This CDR3 reads CASSPPSRAEAFF. The DNA of the CDR3 is TGTGCCAGCTCACCACCTAGCAGGGCTGAAGCTTTCTTT. The chain recombines TRBV18 with TRBJ1-1; weak D call: TRBD1 (5 bases). Trimming stripped 0 bases from V and 6 bases from J, with 8 bases between. This CDR3 has 13 residues. Per the germline V gene, CDR1 is KGHSH and CDR2 is LQKENI.

The chain combines TRBV10-2 with TRBJ2-7; 11 nucleotides align to TRBD1. The V and J ends lost 5 bases and 7 bases, in that order; junction bases with no gene match: 4. CDR1 WSHSY and CDR2 SAAADI come from the germline V gene. CDR3 size: 13 residues. This chain's CDR3 is CASSWTGGEEQYF. The CDR3 DNA follows: TGCGCCAGCAGTTGGACAGGGGGCGAGGAGCAGTACTTC.

The rearrangement uses TRBV5-6 and TRBJ2-7; D is possibly TRBD1 (5 bases). V was trimmed by 5 bases and J by 0 bases, leaving 12 bases between them. The CDR3 has 14 amino acids. CDR1 is SGHDT and CDR2 is YYEEEE in the germline V gene. The CDR3 DNA follows: TGTGCCAGCAGTTACGACAGTAGCTCCTACGAGCAGTACTTC. Translated: CASSYDSSSYEQYF.

The V gene is TRBV4-1, the J gene TRBJ1-5, with a tentative D call TRBD1 (5 bases). Germline assignment: CDR1 MGHRA and CDR2 YSYEKL. CDR3 size: 14 residues. The V and J ends lost 4 bases and 2 bases respectively, with 9 bases between them. The CDR3 sequence: CASSRGVGNQPQHF. The CDR3 nucleotides read TGCGCCAGCAGCCGGGGGGTGGGCAATCAGCCCCAGCATTTT.

This clone showed up just once. The sample carries other DNA sequences with the same CDR3. The chain uses TRBV11-2 and TRBJ1-1; D is uncertain. The CDR3 sequence is 11 residues long. With 4 bases removed from V and 8 bases from J, the gap between germline ends came to 8 bases. Germline CDR1 reads SGHAT; CDR2 reads FQNNGV. The CDR3 is CASSSTVEAFF. CDR3 DNA: TGTGCCAGCAGCTCCACAGTAGAAGCTTTCTTT.

V usage is TRBV5-6 and J usage is TRBJ2-1; a weak D match, TRBD2 (6 bases). Germline V gene data show CDR1 as SGHDT and CDR2 as YYEEEE. The CDR3 sequence is 15 residues long. Trimming took off 3 bases at V and 4 bases at J, with 14 bases between the two ends. For the CDR3, the DNA is TGTGCCAGCAGCTCGGGGGTTTCGGGTTACAATGAGCAGTTCTTC. Its translation is CASSSGVSGYNEQFF.

The CDR3: CASSVQGASAYNEQFF. DNA of the CDR3: TGTGCCAGCAGCGTACAGGGGGCGAGTGCCTACAATGAGCAGTTCTTC. The chain recombines TRBV9 with TRBJ2-1; 8 bases line up with TRBD1. Trimming took 1 base from V and 2 from J; bases not matched to a gene: 5. In germline, CDR1 is SGDLS, CDR2 YYNGEE. The CDR3 spans 16 residues.

The chain has TRBV30 and TRBJ1-5, with a weak D call TRBD1 (6 bases). V lost 4 bases to trimming and J lost 3 bases, with 13 bases between them. Germline values: CDR1 GTSNPN, CDR2 SVGIG (reference sequence). The CDR3 loop spans 14 amino acids. In nucleotides, the CDR3 is TGTGCCTGGAATCTCGGGACACACAATCAGCCCCAGCATTTT. This codes for CAWNLGTHNQPQHF.

The chain links TRBV7-9 to TRBJ1-1, with D hard to call. This CDR3 comprises 16 residues. The germline CDR1 and CDR2 sequences are SEHNR and FQNEAQ (reference sequence). The V and J ends lost 1 base and 0 bases respectively, with 12 bases between them. The CDR3 protein is CASSLGGLSLNTEAFF. The CDR3 nucleotides read TGTGCCAGCAGCTTAGGAGGGCTCTCGTTGAACACTGAAGCTTTCTTT.

The chain couples TRBV27 to TRBJ1-2; weak D call: TRBD1 (6 bases). V was clipped by 7 bases and J by 0 bases, with 15 bases between them. Germline V lookup: CDR1 MNHEY, CDR2 SMNVEV (reference sequence). This CDR3 is 15 amino acids long. This CDR3 is CASTPGQTPNYGYTF. In DNA form, the CDR3 reads TGTGCCAGCACCCCAGGACAGACTCCTAACTATGGCTACACCTTC.

The chain employs TRBV27 and TRBJ2-2, with 10 bases identical to TRBD1. This CDR3 is 13 amino acids long. Trimming at V came to 8 bases and at J to 6 bases, leaving 3 bases not matched to a gene. Germline values: CDR1 MNHEY, CDR2 SMNVEV (reference sequence). CDR3 nucleotide sequence: TGTGCCAGCCGGACAGGGGGGTCCGGGGAGCTGTTTTTT. Protein sequence: CASRTGGSGELFF.

The genes are TRBV9 and TRBJ2-3; D not resolved. Germline V gives CDR1 SGDLS, CDR2 YYNGEE. V lost 0 bases to trimming and J lost 0 bases, with 8 bases between them. The CDR3 has 15 residues. The CDR3 region is CASSVGFTSTDTQYF. The CDR3 DNA follows: TGTGCCAGCAGCGTAGGGTTCACTAGCACAGATACGCAGTATTTT.

The chain's CDR3 is CASSQEDRGNTIYF. In nucleotides, the CDR3 is TGTGCCAGCAGCCAGGAGGACAGAGGAAACACCATATATTTT. V usage is TRBV3-1 (or the pseudogene TRBV3-2) and J usage is TRBJ1-3, with D perhaps matching TRBD1 (6 bases). V lost 3 bases, J lost 4 bases, and 10 bases lay in between. Germline loops: CDR1 LGHDT, CDR2 YNNKEL (reference sequence). The CDR3 is made up of 14 amino acids.

The gene calls are TRBV4-1 and TRBJ1-2; D ambiguous. The V end lost 0 bases, the J end lost 4 bases, and 9 bases lay between the germline ends. Germline V gene data show CDR1 as MGHRA and CDR2 as YSYEKL. This CDR3 is 14 amino acids long. The CDR3 bases are TGCGCCAGCAGCCAAGATTCGAGGGCCTATGGCTACACCTTC. Translated: CASSQDSRAYGYTF.

This chain joins TRBV9 and TRBJ2-7; tentatively, D is TRBD1 (5 bases). Germline V gives CDR1 SGDLS, CDR2 YYNGEE. V lost 1 base and J 6 bases, leaving 8 bases between the germline ends. This CDR3 is built from 12 residues. The chain's CDR3 is CASSVQGGEQYF. CDR3 in DNA: TGTGCCAGCAGCGTACAGGGTGGCGAGCAGTACTTC.

The V gene is TRBV19, the J gene TRBJ1-5; D unclear. Trimming shortened V by 3 bases and J by 8 bases, and 17 bases separated the two germline ends. The CDR3 is 15 amino acids. Germline V CDR1 and CDR2: LNHDA, SQIVND (reference sequence). The CDR3 loop is CASSIIAGVGEPQHF. CDR3 sequence (DNA): TGTGCCAGTAGTATCATCGCGGGTGTCGGCGAGCCCCAGCATTTT.